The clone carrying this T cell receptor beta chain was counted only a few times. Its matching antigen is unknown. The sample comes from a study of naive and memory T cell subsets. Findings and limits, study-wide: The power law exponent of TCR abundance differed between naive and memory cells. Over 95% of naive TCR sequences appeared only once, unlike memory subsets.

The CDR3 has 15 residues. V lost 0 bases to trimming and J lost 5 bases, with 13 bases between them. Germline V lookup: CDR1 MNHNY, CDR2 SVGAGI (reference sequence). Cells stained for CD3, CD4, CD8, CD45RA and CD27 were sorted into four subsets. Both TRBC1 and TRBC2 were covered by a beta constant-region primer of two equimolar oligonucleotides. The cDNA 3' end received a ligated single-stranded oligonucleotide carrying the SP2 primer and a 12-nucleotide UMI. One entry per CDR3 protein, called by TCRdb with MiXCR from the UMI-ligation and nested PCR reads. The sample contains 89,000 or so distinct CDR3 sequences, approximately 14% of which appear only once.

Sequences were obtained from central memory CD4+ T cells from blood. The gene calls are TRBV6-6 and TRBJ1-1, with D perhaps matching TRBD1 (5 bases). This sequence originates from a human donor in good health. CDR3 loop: CASSYSPDSGTEAFF. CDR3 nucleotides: TGTGCCAGCAGTTACTCGCCCGACAGTGGGACTGAAGCTTTCTTT.